This T cell receptor beta chain appears in the sequencing data of a study of persistence of HIV-infected CD4 T cells. Turning to the study itself: The sample holds CD4+ T cells responsive to CMV or HIV-1 Gag.

General study results and limits: Within sorted populations, more oligoclonal TCRs accompanied more oligoclonal proviruses.

Concerning this clone: Its cognate antigen is unknown.

Sequencing used immunoSEQ version 4 in survey mode. Clones were read by immunoSEQ multiplex PCR, and TCRdb kept only the in-frame ones, dropping some. This table holds some 39,000 clones, about 81% found once. CDR1 MNHNS and CDR2 SASEGT come from the germline V gene. The ends were cut back, 3 bases at V and 5 bases at J, with 8 bases in the middle. The CDR3 is 12 amino acids. The stimulus was an HIV-1 Gag 15-mer peptide pool, about 1 ug/peptide/mL. Sorted nonresponding memory CD4+ T cells were CD40L-negative, CD69-negative, CD45RO-high. Donors had undetectable plasma HIV-1 RNA, under 50 copies/mL, for 4+ years.

This receptor was obtained from an adult with HIV. The donor label of this sample is uncertain. This chain links TRBV6-1 with TRBJ2-7; D unresolved. The sample consisted of cultured CD4+ T cells from PBMCs, taken from a patient who received antiretroviral therapy. The CDR3 DNA is TGTGCCAGCAGTGATTTGGGTCACGAGCAGTACGTC. Protein: CASSDLGHEQYV.